What follows are 11 T cell receptor beta chains derived from one specimen sequenced in a study of blood T cell dynamics during melanoma immunotherapy. Clones were sequenced by immunoSEQ multiplex PCR, and TCRdb holds only the in-frame ones, with some missing. This table has more than 15,000 clones, nearly 90% appearing once. Time point described: week 3, after first cycle of checkpoint inhibitor. The material sequenced was blood, taken from a patient treated with checkpoint blockade. The receptors derive from a human donor with melanoma.

This clone has a single count. This chain links TRBV7-9 with TRBJ2-7; D is possibly TRBD1 (6 bases). Trimming pared 1 base from V and 5 bases from J, leaving 15 bases between. This CDR3 spans 15 amino acids. The germline gives CDR1 SEHNR, CDR2 FQNEAQ (reference sequence). CDR3 bases: TGTGCCAGCAGCTTAGTCCGGGGTTGGGACAACGAGCAGTACTTC. It yields the protein CASSLVRGWDNEQYF.

The chain links TRBV23-1 to TRBJ2-1; D uncertain. Being an ORF, TRBV23-1 has a function that is uncertain. The CDR3 contains 12 residues. V was shortened by 11 bases and J by 8 bases, with 16 bases between the two germline ends. The CDR3 here is CAGEGLDHEQFF. The CDR3 region has the DNA TGCGCCGGGGAAGGGCTTGACCATGAGCAGTTCTTC.

The J gene is TRBJ2-3, the V gene TRBV11-3; D gene unclear. CDR1 is SGHNT and CDR2 is YENEEA in the germline V gene. The CDR3 is 14 amino acids. V lost 1 base, J lost 4 bases, and 9 bases lay in between. CDR3 residues: CASSLAFSSDTQYF. The CDR3 DNA reads as TGTGCCAGCAGCTTAGCGTTCTCGTCAGATACGCAGTATTTT.

This chain connects TRBV11-3 to TRBJ2-3; D unclear. Deletions cut 5 bases from V and 6 bases from J, with 9 bases between. The CDR3 totals 12 residues. CDR1 and CDR2 (germline): SGHNT, YENEEA. CDR3 protein: CASSPGPDTQYF. CDR3 in DNA: TGTGCCAGCAGCCCAGGCCCTGATACGCAGTATTTT.

This chain joins TRBV5-6 and TRBJ2-1; 10 bases match TRBD2. The CDR3 has 14 residues. J gave up 6 bases and V 1 base, and 1 base lay outside the gene matches. Germline V gene sequence: CDR1 SGHDT, CDR2 YYEEEE. The CDR3 sequence: CASSLTSGTNEQFF. CDR3 coding DNA: TGTGCCAGCAGCTTGACTAGCGGGACCAATGAGCAGTTCTTC.

The genes are TRBV7-6 and TRBJ2-1, with D possibly TRBD1 on 5 matching bases. The germline V and J ends were trimmed by 5 bases and 1 base, with 9 bases remaining between them. Germline V CDR1 and CDR2: SGHVS, FNYEAQ. This CDR3 comprises 14 residues. The CDR3 loop is CASSTRVSYNEQFF. The CDR3 DNA is TGTGCCAGCAGCACCAGGGTTTCCTACAATGAGCAGTTCTTC.

This chain uses TRBV27 with TRBJ2-7, with a possible D match to TRBD2 (5 bases). V gave up 7 bases and J gave up 5 bases, with 18 bases separating them. The CDR3 is 14 amino acids. Germline V gives CDR1 MNHEY, CDR2 SMNVEV (reference sequence). The CDR3 DNA reads TGTGCCAGCACCCCTCGAGGGATACTCAACGAGCAGTACTTC. Translating it yields CASTPRGILNEQYF.

The rearrangement joins TRBV13 to TRBJ2-1; 7 bases agree with TRBD2. Trimming took 5 bases from V and 6 from J; bases not matched to a gene: 13. The CDR3 is made up of 16 amino acids. CDR1 is PRHDT, CDR2 FYEKMQ, per germline (reference sequence). Written as DNA, the CDR3 is TGTGCCAGCAGCCATAGGACTAGAAGGGTTGGCAATGAGCAGTTCTTC. This sequence encodes CASSHRTRRVGNEQFF.

This clone came up a few times. The genes are TRBV2 and TRBJ2-7; 8 bases are a match to TRBD1. Trimming removed 10 bases from V and 0 bases from J; junction bases left unmatched: 14. Germline V gene lookup returns CDR1 SNHLY and CDR2 FYNNEI. The CDR3 length is 16 residues. The CDR3 nucleotides are TGTGCCATTGTCCCGGGACAGGCCAGGAGCTCCTACGAGCAGTACTTC. This codes for CAIVPGQARSSYEQYF.

The chain combines TRBV19 with TRBJ1-1; perhaps TRBD1 as D (6 bases). Trimming took 6 bases from V and 0 from J, leaving 14 bases between them. The CDR3 covers 15 residues. Per germline, CDR1 LNHDA and CDR2 SQIVND (reference sequence). As DNA, the CDR3 is TGTGCCAGTAGAGTAGGGGGGGTCTTGAACACTGAAGCTTTCTTT. It yields the protein CASRVGGVLNTEAFF.

The V gene is TRBV11-3, the J gene TRBJ2-1; D may match TRBD1 or TRBD2 (5 bases each). The CDR3 contains 15 residues. Looked up from germline, CDR1 is SGHNT and CDR2 is YENEEA. Between the trimmed V and J ends, which lost 3 bases and 8 bases, there was a span of 17 bases. The CDR3 nucleotides read TGTGCCAGCAGCTTGGGGGAAGCAATCGTGGATGAGCAGTTCTTC. Protein product: CASSLGEAIVDEQFF. Full variable domain (remainder filled in from reference TRBV11-3 and TRBJ2-1): EAGVVQSPRYKIIEKKQPVAFWCNPISGHNTLYWYLQNLGQGPELLIRYENEEAVDDSQLPKDRFSAERLKGVDSTLKIQPAELGDSAVYLCASSLGEAIVDEQFFGPGTRLTVL.